This TCR beta chain was recovered during a study of Ad26.COV2.S vaccination and SARS-CoV-2 variants (dated by TCRdb to the early 2020s). Turning to the overall study: TCRbeta repertoire sequencing was used to assess the specificity and breadth of SARS-CoV-2-reactive T cell receptors after Ad26.COV2.S vaccination. A total of roughly 30 samples were included in the TCR-sequenced set, comprising 19 Ad26.COV2.S vaccine recipients, 5 placebo recipients and 8 SARS-CoV-2 convalescent individuals. Summary of the overall study and its limitations: Substantial breadth of spike-specific CD8+ and CD4+ T cell responses was reported after vaccination. Comparable non-spike TCR breadth was observed between vaccine and placebo recipients, consistent with only spike being contained in the vaccine. Higher spike-specific TCR breadth was observed in Ad26.COV2.S recipients than in placebo recipients (P = 0.0014). It was noted by the authors that total T cell responses may have been underestimated by the TCR breadth and depth analyses.

With respect to this clone: It lacks a known antigen. Qualities for individual bases were not recorded, and no much larger clone is one base off.

The immunoSEQ Assay was the method used to sequence TCRbeta CDR3 regions. After extraction, genomic DNA underwent amplification by bias-controlled multiplex PCR, followed by high-throughput sequencing. The paper's processing steps were these. Collapsing and filtering of sequences were performed to quantify the absolute abundance of each unique TCRbeta CDR3 region. Usable DNA was measured by amplifying reference genes present in all nucleated cells, and TCRbeta template counts were normalized to that usable DNA to estimate T cell fraction. Repertoire TCRs were annotated as SARS-CoV-2-specific when V gene, CDR3 amino acid sequence and J gene were exactly matched to a known reactive TCR set. The reference SARS-CoV-2 TCR set was derived from MIRA and filtered for enrichment in COVID-19-positive ImmuneCODE repertoires, a step that removed public or cross-reactive TCRs. Using the MIRA antigens, annotated TCRs were further analysed by specific ORF or by position within an ORF. Breadth was defined as annotated unique rearrangements over total unique productive rearrangements; depth was the summed frequency of those rearrangements. Two-sided Wilcoxon rank-sum tests were used to compare TCR breadth between groups. In TCRdb, the immuneACCESS table is reduced to in-frame sequences with V and J assigned. These tables do not hold every clone; where another copy was compared, an unresolved V gene accounts for under half, and the others remain unexplained. V, J and clone size are those of that table, while D and trimming were read from the DNA. For this sample there are under 150,000 clones; roughly 88% appear just once. The top ten clones comprise around 5% of the sample.

The time point label, read with the paper, signifies: individuals recovered from natural SARS-CoV-2 infection. Counted from cysteine to phenylalanine, this CDR3 has 16 amino acids. This entry keeps only the CDR3 DNA: 48 bases, framed from base 1. Trimming at the junction amounts to 0 bases on V and 0 bases on J, and the germline ends lie 9 bases apart. CDR1 and CDR2, looked up from the germline V gene, are MGHRA and YSYEKL. This specimen consisted of peripheral blood, obtained after recovery from COVID-19. The sequence links TRBV4-1 to TRBJ2-1; D gene: possibly TRBD1, on 5 matching bases. The clonotype comes from a human donor who had recovered from COVID-19. For the CDR3, the sequence is CASSQDPQGSYNEQFF. Read as DNA, the sequence is TGCGCCAGCAGCCAAGATCCCCAGGGCTCCTACAATGAGCAGTTCTTC.